This passage covers 26 T cell receptor beta chains from one sample sequenced in a study of T cells after somatic rescue of genetic block. Sequenced by immunoSEQ multiplex PCR; TCRdb stores in-frame clones only, minus some. Here the sample spans 70,000 to 95,000 clones, 80% to 90% being singletons. The source material was peripheral blood mononuclear cells (PBMCs). The receptors shown here come from a young woman.

The chain couples TRBV5-1 to TRBJ1-5; no reliable D call. V lost 0 bases and J 4 bases, leaving 8 bases between the germline ends. The CDR3 runs 14 residues. Looked up from germline, CDR1 is SGHRS and CDR2 is YFSETQ. CDR3 protein: CASSLAPENQPQHF. CDR3 coding DNA: TGCGCCAGCAGCTTGGCACCAGAAAATCAGCCCCAGCATTTT.

J is TRBJ1-1 and V is TRBV30, with D uncertain. This CDR3 comprises 15 residues. Germline CDR1 is GTSNPN and CDR2 is SVGIG (reference sequence). The V and J ends lost 3 bases and 1 base respectively, with 15 bases between them. The CDR3 reads CAWRAKVSSNTEAFF. Written as DNA, the CDR3 is TGTGCCTGGAGGGCCAAGGTCTCCTCGAACACTGAAGCTTTCTTT. Looking up the rest from reference TRBV30 and TRBJ1-1 gives the full variable domain: SQTIHQWPATLVQPVGSPLSLECTVEGTSNPNLYWYRQAAGRGLQLLFYSVGIGQISSEVPQNLSASRPQDRQFILSSKKLLLSDSGFYLCAWRAKVSSNTEAFFGQGTRLTVV.

This sequence joins TRBV6-5 and TRBJ2-7; perhaps TRBD2 as D (6 bases). Germline V gives CDR1 MNHEY, CDR2 SVGAGI. There are 15 residues in the CDR3. V was trimmed by 6 bases and J by 2 bases, leaving 17 bases between them. The CDR3 is CASSPGTPATYEQYF. CDR3 coding DNA: TGTGCCAGCAGCCCGGGGACTCCAGCCACCTACGAGCAGTACTTC.

V and J are TRBV27 and TRBJ2-1; 10 bases are a match to TRBD2. V dropped 5 bases and J dropped 7; count of bases not matched to a gene: 8. Germline V gives CDR1 MNHEY, CDR2 SMNVEV (reference sequence). There are 15 residues in the CDR3. CDR3 coding DNA: TGTGCCAGCAGTGCCCTACTAGCGGGACTTAATGAGCAGTTCTTC. This codes for CASSALLAGLNEQFF.

The CDR3 sequence is CASSLPHGEQFF. Here the CDR3 DNA reads TGTGCCAGCAGCCTGCCCCACGGGGAGCAGTTCTTC. The V gene is TRBV28, the J gene TRBJ2-1; D is uncertain. Germline CDR1 and CDR2: MDHEN and SYDVKM. The CDR3 has 12 amino acids. V was pared by 6 bases and J by 10 bases, with 13 bases between.

This chain joins TRBV5-1 and TRBJ1-1; D is perhaps TRBD1 (5 bases). Trimming stripped 2 bases from V and 1 base from J, with 18 bases between. Per germline, CDR1 SGHRS and CDR2 YFSETQ. This CDR3 comprises 17 residues. Written as DNA, the CDR3 is TGCGCCAGCAGCTTAGACGGAGGTCGAGGGACGAACACTGAAGCTTTCTTT. Translation gives CASSLDGGRGTNTEAFF.

V is TRBV5-8 and J is TRBJ2-7; the match to TRBD1 covers 12 bases. J lost 5 bases, V lost 5 bases, and 11 bases had no gene match. This CDR3 comprises 16 residues. CDR1 is SGHTS and CDR2 is YDEGEE in the germline V gene. CDR3 loop: CASRDGTGGGGDEQYF. The CDR3 DNA is TGTGCCAGCAGGGACGGGACAGGGGGCGGTGGCGACGAGCAGTACTTC.

The chain links TRBV7-9 to TRBJ1-1; a weak D match, TRBD1 (5 bases). The germline V gene has CDR1 SEHNR and CDR2 FQNEAQ (reference sequence). Between the trimmed V and J ends, which lost 5 bases and 4 bases, there was a span of 11 bases. The CDR3 spans 13 residues. The CDR3, as DNA: TGTGCCAGCAGCCTAATCGGGGGCACTGAAGCTTTCTTT. Translation: CASSLIGGTEAFF.

The chain employs TRBV9 and TRBJ1-3; 10 bases agree with TRBD1. The germline gives CDR1 SGDLS, CDR2 YYNGEE. This CDR3 contains 15 residues. V lost 3 bases, J lost 3 bases, and 3 bases stayed unmatched. As DNA, the CDR3 is TGTGCCAGCAGCGACGGGACAGGGGTTGGAAACACCATATATTTT. Residues: CASSDGTGVGNTIYF.

The chain recombines TRBV18 with TRBJ2-5, with a possible D match to TRBD2 (5 bases). Per the germline V gene, CDR1 is KGHSH and CDR2 is LQKENI. CDR3 size: 16 residues. Trimming left V 3 bases short and J 5 bases short, with 19 bases between. The CDR3, as DNA: TGTGCCAGCTCACCGTACACGGGATCCCCGGGGGAGACCCAGTACTTC. As protein: CASSPYTGSPGETQYF.

The V call is TRBV11-2, the J call TRBJ2-7; 7 nucleotides agree with TRBD1. V was pared by 7 bases and J by 1 base, with 4 bases of the junction left unmatched. The CDR3 runs to 13 residues. CDR1 SGHAT and CDR2 FQNNGV come from the germline V gene. The CDR3 coding sequence is TGTGCCAGCACTGAGACAGGGTCCTACGAGCAGTACTTC. Translated: CASTETGSYEQYF. Using reference TRBV11-2 and TRBJ2-7 for the parts outside the CDR3, the full variable domain is EAGVAQSPRYKIIEKRQSVAFWCNPISGHATLYWYQQILGQGPKLLIQFQNNGVVDDSQLPKDRFSAERLKGVDSTLKIQPAKLEDSAVYLCASTETGSYEQYFGPGTRLTVT.

The J gene is TRBJ1-1, the V gene TRBV4-1, with D unclear. This CDR3 comprises 16 residues. V lost 1 base, J lost 1 base, and 13 bases lay in between. CDR1 MGHRA and CDR2 YSYEKL come from the germline V gene. The CDR3 DNA sequence: TGCGCCAGCAGCCAAGCAGTTCGGGCGGAGAACACTGAAGCTTTCTTT. Translated: CASSQAVRAENTEAFF.

This sequence joins TRBV27 and TRBJ1-5; 11 bases agree with TRBD1. The CDR3 loop spans 17 amino acids. The V and J ends lost 5 bases and 4 bases, in that order; junction bases with no gene match: 10. CDR1 MNHEY and CDR2 SMNVEV come from the germline V gene (reference sequence). The CDR3 loop reads CASSPLTGTGGNQPQHF. DNA for the CDR3: TGTGCCAGCAGTCCTTTAACCGGGACAGGGGGGAATCAGCCCCAGCATTTT.

The genes are TRBV2 and TRBJ1-3; no firm D call. Germline lookup yields CDR1 SNHLY and CDR2 FYNNEI. Deletions cut 4 bases from V and 2 bases from J, with 6 bases between. The CDR3 covers 13 residues. This CDR3 is CASSGQAGNTIYF. CDR3 nucleotides: TGTGCCAGCAGTGGACAAGCTGGAAACACCATATATTTT.

The chain employs TRBV19 and TRBJ2-7; TRBD2 agrees at 8 bases. Germline V gives CDR1 LNHDA, CDR2 SQIVND (reference sequence). The V gene end was trimmed by 3 bases and the J gene end by 1 base; junction bases not matched to a gene: 2. There are 14 residues in the CDR3. The CDR3 nucleotides read TGTGCCAGTAGTATGAGCGGGAGTTCCTACGAGCAGTACTTC. It is translated as CASSMSGSSYEQYF.

This chain uses TRBV25-1 with TRBJ1-1, with a possible D match to TRBD1 (6 bases). V lost 1 base and J 2 bases, leaving 11 bases between the germline ends. The CDR3 has 15 amino acids. Germline V gene sequence: CDR1 MGHDK, CDR2 SYGVNS. The CDR3 sequence: CASSESVRGNTEAFF. The DNA for the CDR3 is TGTGCCAGCAGTGAATCAGTCAGGGGCAACACTGAAGCTTTCTTT. Variable domain in full (rest from reference TRBV25-1 and TRBJ1-1): EADIYQTPRYLVIGTGKKITLECSQTMGHDKMYWYQQDPGMELHLIHYSYGVNSTEKGDLSSESTVSRIRTEHFPLTLESARPSHTSQYLCASSESVRGNTEAFFGQGTRLTVV.

This clone was seen once. This rearrangement joins TRBV19 to TRBJ1-1; no reliable D call. CDR3 length equals 12 residues. Looked up from germline, CDR1 is LNHDA and CDR2 is SQIVND (reference sequence). Trimming took 6 bases from V and 11 from J, leaving 16 bases between them. In nucleotides, the CDR3 is TGTGCCAGTAGAAGCAGGCTCCTGGGTGCTTTCTTT. It is translated as CASRSRLLGAFF.

The V call is TRBV5-5, the J call TRBJ2-7; 12 bases map to TRBD2. The length of the CDR3 is 16 residues. The germline V gene encodes CDR1 SGHKS and CDR2 YYEKEE (reference sequence). V shed 4 bases, J shed 0 bases, and the junction held 5 bases outside the gene matches. The CDR3 nucleotides are TGTGCCAGCAGCGGAACTAGCGGGAGGCTCTCCTACGAGCAGTACTTC. Its protein product is CASSGTSGRLSYEQYF.

The genes are TRBV23-1 and TRBJ1-3; no definite D call. TRBV23-1 is reported as an ORF; its role is uncertain. Deletions cut 8 bases from V and 4 bases from J, with 15 bases between. The CDR3 is 14 amino acids. CDR3 loop: CASSQAAGGNTIYF. The CDR3 coding sequence is TGCGCCAGCTCTCAGGCGGCGGGGGGAAACACCATATATTTT.

The rearrangement joins TRBV7-9 to TRBJ1-1; D might be TRBD1 (5 bases). The CDR3 covers 14 residues. Per the germline V gene, CDR1 is SEHNR and CDR2 is FQNEAQ (reference sequence). V lost 7 bases and J 1 base, leaving 13 bases between the germline ends. The CDR3 coding sequence is TGTGCCAGCACCTTGACAGTGGGGAACACTGAAGCTTTCTTT. Translation: CASTLTVGNTEAFF.

V gene TRBV7-9 combines with J gene TRBJ1-1; weak D call: TRBD1 (5 bases). Between the trimmed V and J ends, which lost 5 bases and 5 bases, there was a span of 12 bases. The CDR3 consists of 13 residues. CDR1 is SEHNR and CDR2 is FQNEAQ in the germline V gene (reference sequence). CDR3 protein: CASSPFGGTEAFF. The CDR3 nucleotides read TGTGCCAGCAGCCCATTCGGGGGGACTGAAGCTTTCTTT.

The chain joins TRBV29-1 to TRBJ2-7, with 10 bases matching TRBD2. The CDR3 runs 14 residues. The V gene end was trimmed by 3 bases and the J gene end by 3 bases; junction bases not matched to a gene: 5. Germline V gives CDR1 SQVTM, CDR2 ANQGSEA. In DNA form, the CDR3 reads TGCAGCGTTGAGTACTTAGCGGGAGGCTACGAGCAGTACTTC. Amino acid sequence: CSVEYLAGGYEQYF.

V gene TRBV19 combines with J gene TRBJ1-1; a weak D match, TRBD1 (6 bases). This CDR3 has 13 residues. Germline lookup yields CDR1 LNHDA and CDR2 SQIVND (reference sequence). The V end was cut by 6 bases, the J end by 5 bases, with 13 bases between. The CDR3 bases are TGTGCCAGTAGCTTAGGGGGTGGGACTGAAGCTTTCTTT. Translating gives CASSLGGGTEAFF.

The chain employs TRBV2 and TRBJ2-1; 14 bases fit TRBD2. Trimming took 7 bases from V and 4 from J; bases not matched to a gene: 9. The CDR3 loop spans 17 amino acids. Germline loops: CDR1 SNHLY, CDR2 FYNNEI. The DNA for the CDR3 is TGTGCCAGCAAACCAGGGACTAGCGGGAGTGCGTACAATGAGCAGTTCTTC. The encoded protein is CASKPGTSGSAYNEQFF.

The V gene is TRBV5-1, the J gene TRBJ2-1; D is possibly TRBD2 (6 bases). CDR1 SGHRS and CDR2 YFSETQ come from the germline V gene. Trimming removed 0 bases at V and 5 bases at J, with 21 bases between. This CDR3 is built from 18 residues. CDR3 sequence (DNA): TGCGCCAGCAGCTTGGGAGCTTTGGGGCTAGCGAGAAACAATGAGCAGTTCTTC. Amino acid sequence: CASSLGALGLARNNEQFF.

This chain connects TRBV18 to TRBJ2-7; 10 bases align to TRBD2. Trimming at V came to 3 bases and at J to 4 bases, leaving 6 bases not matched to a gene. This CDR3 comprises 15 residues. The germline gives CDR1 KGHSH, CDR2 LQKENI. DNA of the CDR3: TGTGCCAGCTCACCTCCGTCTAGCGGGGGTTACGAGCAGTACTTC. Translated, it gives CASSPPSSGGYEQYF.